Sequencing of this T cell receptor (beta chain) was carried out in a study of PD-1 blockade in classical Hodgkin lymphoma. Trimming took off 5 bases at V and 3 bases at J, with 13 bases between the two ends. Germline CDR1 reads LNHDA; CDR2 reads SQIVND (reference sequence). This CDR3 contains 14 residues. A note on this clone: What it binds is unknown.

The study's findings and limits: Repertoire difference causes, possibly disease activity or prior therapy, remain undefined. CD4+ TCR diversity, unlike CD8+, climbed significantly by C4D1. Similar baseline diversity was found in complete responders and newly diagnosed patients.

Data came from immunoSEQ multiplex PCR; TCRdb stores just in-frame clones and leaves some out. The data contain tens of thousands of clones, 77% of them seen just once; the ten biggest clones take up 35% to 50%. No patient escaped relapse after autologous stem cell transplantation, and brentuximab vedotin exposure varied. The sequencing used peripheral blood mononuclear cells (PBMCs), collected before the second cycle of nivolumab. The origin of this receptor is a human donor with classical Hodgkin lymphoma. The rearrangement joins TRBV19 to TRBJ1-2; maybe TRBD1 (6 bases). The CDR3 region has the DNA TGTGCCAGTAGTGGGGAGGACAGTTACTATGGCTACACCTTC. Translating it yields CASSGEDSYYGYTF.